The 11 T cell receptor beta chains listed next were all sequenced from one sample in a study of T-cell memory formation after mild COVID-19. TCRdb called the 5' RACE reads again in MiXCR, with one record for every CDR3 protein. The table records around 310,000 distinct CDR3 sequences, around 15% of them present only once. Input material: PBMCs or a T cell subset sorted from them (not recorded which). The receptors stem from a man between 18 and 29 years old who had mild COVID-19 (a few samples of this study predate the infection). Cell type and time point are not known.

This chain joins TRBV6-4 and TRBJ2-3; the match to TRBD2 covers 11 bases. V shed 8 bases and J 1 base; nucleotides not matched to a gene: 2. This CDR3 spans 14 amino acids. Germline CDR1 reads MRHNA; CDR2 reads SNTAGT. CDR3 residues: CASWGLAGTDTQYF. The DNA of the CDR3 is TGTGCCAGCTGGGGACTAGCGGGCACAGATACGCAGTATTTT.

CDR3 DNA sequence: TGCAGCGTTGAGGAATGGGGTAGGAGTGAAAAACTGTTTTTT. Translated, it gives CSVEEWGRSEKLFF. J is TRBJ1-4 and V is TRBV29-1; no clear D gene. Germline V gives CDR1 SQVTM, CDR2 ANQGSEA. The CDR3 has 14 residues. Deletions cut 3 bases from V and 7 bases from J, with 15 bases between.

The CDR3 spells CASMVNTEAFF. The CDR3 DNA reads TGTGCCAGCATGGTGAACACTGAAGCTTTCTTT. The chain couples TRBV6-5 to TRBJ1-1; D gene ambiguous. The CDR3 loop spans 11 amino acids. Between the trimmed V and J ends, which lost 7 bases and 0 bases, there was a span of 3 bases. Germline loops: CDR1 MNHEY, CDR2 SVGAGI.

The chain has TRBV6-1 and TRBJ2-7; TRBD1 matches at 10 bases. Germline V gives CDR1 MNHNS, CDR2 SASEGT. Germline trimming cut 3 bases from V and 4 bases from J; bases unmatched to any gene: 6. This CDR3 spans 15 amino acids. As DNA, the CDR3 is TGTGCCAGCAGTGACGCCGGGACAGGGGAATACGAGCAGTACGTC. Amino acid sequence: CASSDAGTGEYEQYV.

This rearrangement joins TRBV11-1 to TRBJ1-1, with 7 nucleotides matching TRBD1. The CDR3 is made up of 15 amino acids. Per the germline V gene, CDR1 is SGHAT and CDR2 is FQDESV (reference sequence). The junction had 7 bases not matched to a gene; V was cut back by 1 base and J by 5 bases. CDR3 sequence reads: CASSLDRGGITEAFF. The CDR3 DNA follows: TGTGCCAGCAGCTTAGACAGGGGAGGAATAACTGAAGCTTTCTTT.

V and J are TRBV6-6 and TRBJ1-2, with TRBD1 as a possible D gene (5 bases). With 7 bases removed from V and 3 bases from J, the gap between germline ends came to 12 bases. The CDR3 spans 13 residues. The germline V gene has CDR1 MNHNY and CDR2 SVGAGI (reference sequence). The DNA of the CDR3 is TGTGCCAGCACCGTGGCAGGGCACTATGGCTACACCTTC. It specifies CASTVAGHYGYTF.

The chain uses TRBV20-1 and TRBJ2-5; D is perhaps TRBD1 (6 bases). From germline, CDR1 is DFQATT and CDR2 SNEGSKA (reference sequence). The V and J ends lost 1 base and 2 bases respectively, with 11 bases between them. The CDR3 is made up of 14 amino acids. CDR3 coding DNA: TGCAGTGCTAGAGGGACAGCAAAACAAGAGACCCAGTACTTC. Protein: CSARGTAKQETQYF.

The chain recombines TRBV20-1 with TRBJ1-1; no clear D gene. Trimming left V 4 bases short and J 8 bases short, with 11 bases between. This CDR3 has 11 residues. Germline V gene lookup returns CDR1 DFQATT and CDR2 SNEGSKA (reference sequence). The CDR3 nucleotides are TGCAGTGCTAAAGACGACAACGAAGCTTTCTTT. It specifies CSAKDDNEAFF.

This clonotype was counted between two and nine times. The V and J genes are TRBV4-1 and TRBJ2-3; D is unclear. CDR1 MGHRA and CDR2 YSYEKL come from the germline V gene. V lost 0 bases and J lost 2, with 6 bases in between. CDR3 length: 14 residues. The CDR3 loop is CASSQEQNTDTQYF. Written as DNA, the CDR3 is TGCGCCAGCAGCCAAGAACAGAACACAGATACGCAGTATTTT.

This clonotype has at least ten counts. V gene TRBV5-1 combines with J gene TRBJ2-2, with no clear D. Trimming stripped 6 bases from V and 1 base from J, with 7 bases between. CDR3 length: 13 amino acids. CDR1 SGHRS and CDR2 YFSETQ come from the germline V gene. The CDR3 spells CASKEENTGELFF. Written as DNA, the CDR3 is TGCGCCAGCAAAGAGGAGAACACCGGGGAGCTGTTTTTT.

J is TRBJ2-5 and V is TRBV10-3; D perhaps matches TRBD1 (5 bases). The V gene's germline CDR1 is ENHRY and CDR2 SYGVKD. This CDR3 is built from 15 residues. Between the trimmed V and J ends, which lost 0 bases and 2 bases, there was a span of 10 bases. The CDR3 DNA reads as TGTGCCATCAGTGAGTCAGGGGCAGATCAAGAGACCCAGTACTTC. This gives the protein CAISESGADQETQYF.